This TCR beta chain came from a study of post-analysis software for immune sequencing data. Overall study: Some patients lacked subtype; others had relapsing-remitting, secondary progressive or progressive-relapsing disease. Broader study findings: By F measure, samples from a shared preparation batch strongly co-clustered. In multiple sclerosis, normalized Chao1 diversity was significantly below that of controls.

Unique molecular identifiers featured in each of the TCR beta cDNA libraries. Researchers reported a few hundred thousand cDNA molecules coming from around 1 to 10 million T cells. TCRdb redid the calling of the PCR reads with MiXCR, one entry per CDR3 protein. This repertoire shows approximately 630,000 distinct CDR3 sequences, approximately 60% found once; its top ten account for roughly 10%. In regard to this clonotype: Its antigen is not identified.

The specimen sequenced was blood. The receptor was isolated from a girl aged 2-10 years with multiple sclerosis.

The DNA for the CDR3 is TGTGCCAGCAGCCCCCCAGGGGACCAGGGGGATACGCAGTATTTT. Its translation: CASSPPGDQGDTQYF. J is TRBJ2-3 and V is TRBV7-2, with a possible D match to TRBD1 (6 bases). Trimming removed 5 bases from V and 6 bases from J, with 18 bases in between. This CDR3 region has 15 residues. CDR1 and CDR2 (germline): SGHTA, FQGNSA.